This TCR beta chain is from a study of Tregs in tolerant kidney transplant recipients (dated by TCRdb to between 2019 and 2020). About the investigation overall: The transplants used related donors along with nonmyeloablative bone marrow transplantation, and in the human trials mixed chimerism was transient. The study used TCRbeta sequencing to identify donor-specific regulatory T cells before combined kidney and bone marrow transplantation, then tracked those cells after transplant. Points the paper makes about the study in general: The most biologically relevant and donor-specific TCRbeta repertoire appeared to be identified by expanding Tregs with activated donor B cells. Biological reproducibility was not directly addressed, though technical replication error appeared minimal. The study was constrained by small patient numbers, and validation of the findings is required in larger populations and under other immunosuppression protocols. For some patients, the PCR primers changed as time went on, which meant samples from those patients could not be compared with one another at the nucleotide level. In tolerant patients, donor-specific Tregs expanded more than Tregs overall, which suggests antigen-driven rather than nonspecific expansion.

For TCRbeta CDR3 sequencing, genomic DNA was extracted from sorted cells using the QIAGEN DNeasy Blood and Tissue Kit. Through immunoSEQ, high-throughput TCRbeta CDR3 sequencing was done commercially, including PCR amplification with internal controls and bias correction. As for how the authors treated the data: Unique productive TCRbeta sequences were defined by CDR3 nucleotide sequence when primers matched and otherwise by CDR3 amino acid sequence together with Vbeta and Jbeta genes. As a correction for sorting error, sequences shared between sorted populations at a frequency ratio of 2:1 or less were discarded, and the remaining shared sequences were assigned to the higher population. Donor-reactive sequences were defined as at least 5-fold expanded in CFSE-low cells versus unstimulated cells, with frequency of at least 0.01% in CFSE-low cells. Jensen-Shannon divergence, calculated on the top 100 TCRbeta sequences ranked by frequency, was used to quantify repertoire divergence. For samples with multiple sequencing runs, sorting error was corrected separately for each run before the runs were pooled. TCRdb mirrors the immuneACCESS table, restricted to in-frame sequences. Some clones are absent from its copies; in checked studies, under half trace to an unresolved V gene, and the reason for the others is unknown. From that table come the V and J calls and clone size; the DNA was used to work out D and trimming. This sample gives about 78,000 clones in total; roughly 90% of them show up just once. Of the sample, 0.34% is held by the ten largest clones.

The time point label here, explained by the study, means: blood sample drawn before combined kidney and bone marrow transplant. Unstimulated Tregs (CD4+CD25+CD127-), CD4+ non-Tregs (CD4+CD25-), CD4 and CD8 cells were FACS-sorted from thawed PBMCs. Thawed PBMCs were rested overnight at 37 degrees C with roughly 190 IU/ml IL-2 before Treg sorting. A few combined kidney and bone marrow transplant recipients from the ITN036ST trial were included as patients, and samples were available only from these trial subjects. Healthy control blood was processed to PBMCs by Ficoll density gradient and cryopreserved, and patient PBMCs were collected before and after transplant. The V and J ends are trimmed by 2 bases and 6 bases, leaving 7 bases between them. The CDR3 has 12 amino acids, counting the end cysteine and phenylalanine. Only the CDR3 portion is preserved as DNA: 36 bases, with reading frame beginning at the first base. The germline V gene (reference sequence) provides CDR1 MNHNY and CDR2 SVGAGI.

As concerns this clone: The antigen this receptor binds is unknown. There are no base qualities to consult, and no much larger clone falls within one base.

Recombination linked TRBV6-6 to TRBJ1-1; too little of a D gene remains to name it. The receptor's source is a human donor who received a combined kidney and bone marrow transplant. Material: Tregs from blood, obtained before the transplant. CDR3 region: CASSYPGAEAFF. The base sequence is TGTGCCAGCAGTTACCCCGGGGCTGAAGCTTTCTTT.